Shown below are 28 T cell receptor beta chains from a single sample sequenced in a study of OX40 agonist ivuxolimab in advanced cancers. Libraries were prepared by immunoSEQ multiplex PCR; TCRdb keeps only in-frame clonotypes and omits some of them. The data show about 44,000 clones, more than 75% seen once. The material was CD4+ or CD8+ T cells sorted from blood, obtained in a trial of the OX40 agonist ivuxolimab. These receptors were obtained from an adult with an advanced solid tumor such as melanoma, head and neck, liver or kidney cancer.

Here the CDR3 reads CASSLNSNQPQHF. CDR3 nucleotides: TGTGCCAGCAGCCTAAATAGCAATCAGCCCCAGCATTTT. The chain combines TRBV7-6 with TRBJ1-5; D remains unclear. Germline CDR1 is SGHVS and CDR2 is FNYEAQ. The CDR3 runs 13 residues. V dropped 5 bases and J dropped 0 bases, with 5 bases sitting between them. Variable domain in full (rest from reference TRBV7-6 and TRBJ1-5): GAGVSQSPRYKVTKRGQDVALRCDPISGHVSLYWYRQALGQGPEFLTYFNYEAQQDKSGLPNDRFSAERPEGSISTLTIQRTEQRDSAMYRCASSLNSNQPQHFGDGTRLSIL.

The rearrangement uses TRBV18 and TRBJ1-1; D is ambiguous. V lost 5 bases to trimming and J lost 5 bases, with 9 bases between them. CDR3 length: 12 residues. Germline-derived CDR1 and CDR2 are KGHSH and LQKENI. CDR3 sequence reads: CASSAIGTEAFF. The CDR3 bases are TGTGCCAGCTCAGCCATAGGGACTGAAGCTTTCTTT.

The rearrangement joins TRBV19 to TRBJ1-2; D is ambiguous. The CDR3 loop spans 12 amino acids. Trimming stripped 4 bases from V and 13 bases from J, with 16 bases between. Looked up from germline, CDR1 is LNHDA and CDR2 is SQIVND (reference sequence). The CDR3 DNA follows: TGTGCCAGTAGTAGCAGACAATGGGAGAGCACCTTC. As protein: CASSSRQWESTF.

The rearrangement joins TRBV4-1 to TRBJ1-6; D gene ambiguous. The germline V gene has CDR1 MGHRA and CDR2 YSYEKL. This CDR3 contains 16 residues. V gave up 0 bases and J gave up 7 bases, with 13 bases separating them. The CDR3 nucleotides are TGCGCCAGCAGCCAAGATGAGGAGGTTGTAAATTCACCCCTCCACTTT. Protein sequence: CASSQDEEVVNSPLHF.

This clone was detected once. This rearrangement joins TRBV7-7 to TRBJ1-5; 8 bases are shared with TRBD1. With 2 bases clipped from V and 3 bases from J, the junction kept 15 bases outside the gene matches. Germline V lookup: CDR1 SSHAT, CDR2 FNYEAQ (reference sequence). The CDR3 has 19 amino acids. The chain's CDR3 is CASSLIQGAGRRNNQPQHF. The CDR3 nucleotides read TGTGCCAGCAGCTTAATTCAGGGGGCGGGACGTCGAAACAATCAGCCCCAGCATTTT.

The chain employs TRBV6-1 and TRBJ1-1; D not certain. With 5 bases removed from V and 0 bases from J, the gap between germline ends came to 13 bases. The germline gives CDR1 MNHNS, CDR2 SASEGT. This CDR3 spans 15 amino acids. CDR3 in DNA: TGTGCCAGCAGTCACCCTTCTGGGGTGAACACTGAAGCTTTCTTT. Its protein is CASSHPSGVNTEAFF.

The chain carries TRBV30 and TRBJ1-2; D remains ambiguous. The ends were cut back, 2 bases at V and 6 bases at J, with 10 bases in the middle. Per germline, CDR1 GTSNPN and CDR2 SVGIG (reference sequence). The CDR3 extends over 12 amino acids. The CDR3 loop is CAWSSAGNGYTF. The CDR3, as DNA: TGTGCCTGGAGTTCAGCGGGGAATGGCTACACCTTC.

The chain employs TRBV14 and TRBJ1-2, with D hard to call. Germline V CDR1 and CDR2: SGHDN, FVKESK. The CDR3 length is 14 residues. The germline V and J ends were trimmed by 6 bases and 9 bases, with 20 bases remaining between them. This CDR3 is CASSLSDTLRRYTF. Here the CDR3 DNA reads TGTGCCAGCAGTCTGAGTGACACCTTGAGACGCTACACCTTC.

V gene TRBV5-1 combines with J gene TRBJ1-3, with D perhaps matching TRBD1 (6 bases). CDR3 size: 15 residues. The germline CDR1 and CDR2 sequences are SGHRS and YFSETQ. V was shortened by 4 bases and J by 3 bases, with 14 bases between the two germline ends. The CDR3 DNA is TGCGCCAGCAGCCCGTTAGGGGGAGTTGGAAACACCATATATTTT. As protein: CASSPLGGVGNTIYF.

The CDR3 sequence: CASSQAYGQGREQETQYF. The CDR3 DNA reads as TGCGCCAGCAGTCAAGCGTACGGACAGGGAAGGGAGCAAGAGACCCAGTACTTC. V gene TRBV23-1 combines with J gene TRBJ2-5; 8 nucleotides match TRBD1. TRBV23-1 is known as an ORF, though its function is uncertain. Germline trimming cut 2 bases from V and 2 bases from J; bases unmatched to any gene: 13. The CDR3 sequence is 18 residues long.

CDR3 protein: CASSLSPLSPLHF. Here the CDR3 DNA reads TGTGCCAGCAGCTTATCCCCCCTTTCACCCCTCCACTTT. The J gene is TRBJ1-6, the V gene TRBV11-2; D is unclear. The CDR3 has 13 amino acids. In germline, CDR1 is SGHAT, CDR2 FQNNGV. The V end lost 2 bases, the J end lost 9 bases, and 8 bases lay between the germline ends. The whole variable domain, filled in from reference TRBV11-2 and TRBJ1-6, reads EAGVAQSPRYKIIEKRQSVAFWCNPISGHATLYWYQQILGQGPKLLIQFQNNGVVDDSQLPKDRFSAERLKGVDSTLKIQPAKLEDSAVYLCASSLSPLSPLHFGNGTRLTVT.

This clone was seen once. The chain has TRBV6-1 and TRBJ1-6; D remains ambiguous. The germline V gene encodes CDR1 MNHNS and CDR2 SASEGT. V shed 6 bases and J shed 2 bases, with 11 bases lying between them. The CDR3 contains 15 residues. The CDR3 region is CASSDLQTYNSPLHF. In DNA form, the CDR3 reads TGTGCCAGCAGCGACCTTCAGACCTATAATTCACCCCTCCACTTT.

The chain combines TRBV7-9 with TRBJ1-1; D not certain. CDR3 size: 13 residues. The germline CDR1 and CDR2 sequences are SEHNR and FQNEAQ (reference sequence). Trimming removed 0 bases from V and 3 bases from J, with 5 bases in between. CDR3: CASSLALDTEAFF. The DNA for the CDR3 is TGTGCCAGCAGCTTAGCGTTGGACACTGAAGCTTTCTTT.

Only a few counts were recorded for this clone. This sequence joins TRBV5-1 and TRBJ2-7; 16 bases match TRBD2. The CDR3 sequence is 16 residues long. Germline loops: CDR1 SGHRS, CDR2 YFSETQ. Unmatched junction bases numbered 5, after V lost 4 bases and J lost 4 bases. This CDR3 reads CASSAGLAGGMYEQYF. Here the CDR3 DNA reads TGCGCCAGCAGCGCGGGACTAGCGGGGGGGATGTACGAGCAGTACTTC.

The table lists this clone with a count of one. The chain uses TRBV7-8 and TRBJ2-7; the match to TRBD2 covers 7 bases. The CDR3 extends over 15 amino acids. Trimming removed 3 bases from V and 2 bases from J; junction bases left unmatched: 7. CDR1 is SGHVS, CDR2 FQNEAQ, per germline. The CDR3 reads CASSLSRGETYEQYF. CDR3 DNA: TGTGCCAGCAGCTTGAGTCGGGGGGAAACCTACGAGCAGTACTTC.

J is TRBJ2-3 and V is TRBV7-2; unclear D gene. Germline CDR1 reads SGHTA; CDR2 reads FQGNSA. CDR3 length: 16 amino acids. Trimming removed 1 base from V and 4 bases from J, with 15 bases in between. This chain's CDR3 is CASSLGSAGRPDTQYF. CDR3 coding DNA: TGTGCCAGCAGCTTAGGAAGCGCCGGGCGCCCAGATACGCAGTATTTT. The full variable domain, with the rest looked up from reference TRBV7-2 and TRBJ2-3, is GAGVSQSPSNKVTEKGKDVELRCDPISGHTALYWYRQSLGQGLEFLIYFQGNSAPDKSGLPSDRFSAERTGGSVSTLTIQRTQQEDSAVYLCASSLGSAGRPDTQYFGPGTRLTVL.

Concerning this clone itself: Compared with germline, one end of the junction differs, possibly owing to a read error. The V call is TRBV7-7, the J call TRBJ2-5; D is unclear. Germline V lookup: CDR1 SSHAT, CDR2 FNYEAQ (reference sequence). The CDR3 length is 13 residues. The CDR3 bases are TGTGCTAGCAGCTTAGTAACGCAAGAGACCCAGTACTTC. As protein: CASSLVTQETQYF.

In nucleotides, the CDR3 is TGTGCCAGTAGTACAGGATACAAAAACATTCAGTACTTC. As protein: CASSTGYKNIQYF. The chain has TRBV19 and TRBJ2-4; D gene uncertain. The ends were cut back, 4 bases at V and 3 bases at J, with 7 bases in the middle. This CDR3 contains 13 residues. Germline V lookup: CDR1 LNHDA, CDR2 SQIVND (reference sequence).

The chain couples TRBV20-1 to TRBJ1-6; D remains unclear. Trimming shortened V by 4 bases and J by 9 bases, and 4 bases separated the two germline ends. Germline CDR1 and CDR2: DFQATT and SNEGSKA (reference sequence). The CDR3 length is 10 residues. CDR3 in DNA: TGCAGTGCTACAGGTTCACCCCTCCACTTT. Translating gives CSATGSPLHF.

The chain is built from TRBV7-2 and TRBJ2-7, with D tentatively TRBD2 (5 bases). There are 13 residues in the CDR3. Trimming took off 1 base at V and 9 bases at J, with 13 bases between the two ends. In germline, CDR1 is SGHTA, CDR2 FQGNSA. The CDR3 sequence is CASSLVYRGGQYF. The DNA of the CDR3 is TGTGCCAGCAGCTTAGTTTACAGAGGAGGGCAGTACTTC. The complete variable domain, with remaining parts taken from reference TRBV7-2 and TRBJ2-7, reads GAGVSQSPSNKVTEKGKDVELRCDPISGHTALYWYRQSLGQGLEFLIYFQGNSAPDKSGLPSDRFSAERTGGSVSTLTIQRTQQEDSAVYLCASSLVYRGGQYFGPGTRLTVT.

The chain recombines TRBV28 with TRBJ2-1; D might be TRBD2 (6 bases). Germline lookup yields CDR1 MDHEN and CDR2 SYDVKM. V lost 2 bases to trimming and J lost 6 bases, with 11 bases between them. The CDR3 is made up of 14 amino acids. The CDR3 here is CASSLGDGGNEQFF. CDR3 in DNA: TGTGCCAGCAGTTTAGGAGACGGGGGCAATGAGCAGTTCTTC.

The chain is built from TRBV29-1 and TRBJ2-5; D could derive from TRBD1 or TRBD2 (7 bases each). CDR1 and CDR2 (germline): SQVTM, ANQGSEA. This CDR3 spans 12 amino acids. Trimming pared 7 bases from V and 5 bases from J, leaving 14 bases between. CDR3: CSGARGGETQYF. The CDR3 DNA is TGCAGCGGGGCCAGGGGGGGGGAGACCCAGTACTTC.

The CDR3 is CASSKAYLQNSPLHF. As DNA, the CDR3 is TGTGCCAGCAGCAAAGCGTATCTTCAGAATTCACCCCTCCACTTT. The rearrangement links TRBV21-1 to TRBJ1-6; the D call of TRBD1 is as the table states it, not checked on the DNA. TRBV21-1 is annotated as a pseudogene. The CDR3 spans 15 residues.

The chain links TRBV5-1 to TRBJ1-4; TRBD1 agrees at 11 bases. The V gene end was trimmed by 4 bases and the J gene end by 7 bases; junction bases not matched to a gene: 6. The germline V gene has CDR1 SGHRS and CDR2 YFSETQ. The CDR3 is 15 residues long. Here the CDR3 reads CASSRSGTGGEKLFF. The CDR3 bases are TGCGCCAGCAGCCGCTCCGGGACAGGGGGTGAAAAACTGTTTTTT.

This clone was recorded once. The rearrangement joins TRBV30 to TRBJ2-3; 14 positions agree with TRBD2. With 1 base clipped from V and 3 bases from J, the junction kept 3 bases outside the gene matches. CDR3 length equals 16 residues. Germline V gives CDR1 GTSNPN, CDR2 SVGIG (reference sequence). The CDR3 protein is CAWSAGLAGGTDTQYF. The CDR3 region has the DNA TGTGCCTGGAGTGCCGGACTAGCGGGGGGTACAGATACGCAGTATTTT.

The rearrangement links TRBV28 to TRBJ1-2; D uncertain. CDR1 and CDR2 from the germline V gene are MDHEN and SYDVKM. The CDR3 contains 12 residues. Trimming took off 3 bases at V and 2 bases at J, with 4 bases between the two ends. This chain's CDR3 is CASSFFNYGYTF. As DNA, the CDR3 is TGTGCCAGCAGTTTCTTCAACTATGGCTACACCTTC.

The gene calls are TRBV28 and TRBJ1-2; TRBD1 agrees at 11 bases. Germline V gives CDR1 MDHEN, CDR2 SYDVKM. Trimming took 1 base from V and 3 from J; bases not matched to a gene: 4. The CDR3 loop spans 16 amino acids. The CDR3 reads CASSLSGQGAHYGYTF. The CDR3 nucleotides are TGTGCCAGCAGTTTATCCGGACAGGGGGCCCACTATGGCTACACCTTC.

The CDR3 loop reads CASSEQGIGVETQYF. DNA of the CDR3: TGTGCCAGCAGTGAACAGGGAATAGGGGTGGAGACCCAGTACTTC. V usage is TRBV6-1 and J usage is TRBJ2-5; TRBD1 might be the D (5 bases). CDR3 size: 15 residues. In germline, CDR1 is MNHNS, CDR2 SASEGT. Trimming removed 2 bases at V and 5 bases at J, with 15 bases between.